The 15 T cell receptor beta chains below all came from one sample that was sequenced in a study of T cells after yellow fever vaccination (dated by TCRdb to between 2018 and 2020). The treatment or condition label, read with the paper, signifies: live attenuated yellow fever vaccine strain. Library creation used 5' RACE. Sequencing was carried out with an Illumina HiSeq 2500. TCRdb passed the public sequencing reads through fastp at Q25 and MiXCR, retaining productive beta sequences. Identical CDR3 protein sequences are pooled into one entry, listed with their most common genes and DNA. Present in this sample are more than 350,000 distinct CDR3 sequences, around a tenth of which were seen just once. The ten largest clonotypes hold around 18% of the sample. The sample here was PBMCs, taken on the day of the first yellow fever vaccination. The source of these receptors is a young man who received the YFV17D yellow fever vaccine.

The rearrangement links TRBV4-1 to TRBJ1-5, with a weak D call TRBD1 (6 bases). The V end lost 0 bases, the J end lost 5 bases, and 11 bases lay between the germline ends. The length of the CDR3 is 15 residues. Germline V gives CDR1 MGHRA, CDR2 YSYEKL. CDR3 protein: CASSQDWGGHQPQHF. CDR3 nucleotide sequence: TGCGCCAGCAGCCAAGATTGGGGGGGCCATCAGCCCCAGCATTTT.

The chain uses TRBV29-1 and TRBJ1-1; D is unclear. This CDR3 has 12 amino acids. Germline V gene sequence: CDR1 SQVTM, CDR2 ANQGSEA. Trimming cost V 3 bases and J 1 base, with 6 bases left between them. The DNA of the CDR3 is TGCAGCGTTGACGTGAGGAACACTGAAGCTTTCTTT. Translation gives CSVDVRNTEAFF. Full variable domain (missing parts from reference TRBV29-1 and TRBJ1-1): SAVISQKPSRDICQRGTSLTIQCQVDSQVTMMFWYRQQPGQSLTLIATANQGSEATYESGFVIDKFPISRPNLTFSTLTVSNMSPEDSSIYLCSVDVRNTEAFFGQGTRLTVV.

This clonotype was found a few times. V and J are TRBV9 and TRBJ2-3; a possible D gene is TRBD2 (7 bases). Germline values: CDR1 SGDLS, CDR2 YYNGEE. Trimming removed 1 base at V and 3 bases at J, with 12 bases between. The CDR3 runs 15 residues. In nucleotides, the CDR3 is TGTGCCAGCAGCGTAACGGGGGGCAGGACAGATACGCAGTATTTT. It encodes CASSVTGGRTDTQYF.

V usage is TRBV7-9 and J usage is TRBJ2-3, with a possible D match to TRBD2 (7 bases). Trimming removed 4 bases from V and 6 bases from J, with 14 bases in between. The CDR3 has 14 residues. Per germline, CDR1 SEHNR and CDR2 FQNEAQ (reference sequence). The CDR3 reads CASSSRGASDTQYF. The CDR3 DNA reads TGTGCCAGCAGCTCCCGGGGGGCCTCGGATACGCAGTATTTT.

The chain carries TRBV2 and TRBJ2-5, with D perhaps matching TRBD2 (6 bases). The germline V and J ends were trimmed by 1 base and 7 bases, with 13 bases remaining between them. Per germline, CDR1 SNHLY and CDR2 FYNNEI. The CDR3 spans 14 residues. The CDR3 sequence: CASSEGEVPPTQYF. The CDR3 region has the DNA TGTGCCAGCAGTGAAGGGGAGGTGCCGCCGACCCAGTACTTC.

The chain employs TRBV6-5 and TRBJ2-5; 9 bases are shared with TRBD2. J gave up 2 bases and V 5 bases, and 6 bases lay outside the gene matches. Germline CDR1 reads MNHEY; CDR2 reads SVGAGI. This CDR3 has 15 amino acids. CDR3 nucleotides: TGTGCCAGCAGTCACGGGACTAGCCAACAAGAGACCCAGTACTTC. This translates into CASSHGTSQQETQYF.

This clonotype was seen more than once but under ten times. The V and J genes are TRBV7-9 and TRBJ2-5; D is ambiguous. Germline V lookup: CDR1 SEHNR, CDR2 FQNEAQ (reference sequence). V lost 1 base and J 5 bases, leaving 11 bases between the germline ends. The CDR3 has 14 amino acids. The CDR3 DNA sequence: TGTGCCAGCAGCTTAGGTCAAGCCCGGGAGACCCAGTACTTC. Translation: CASSLGQARETQYF.

CDR3 region: CASTPDGVRYEQYF. The CDR3 DNA follows: TGCGCCAGCACCCCGGACGGGGTAAGGTACGAGCAGTACTTC. The genes are TRBV5-1 and TRBJ2-7, with D possibly being TRBD2 (5 bases). This CDR3 has 14 amino acids. Germline CDR1 is SGHRS and CDR2 is YFSETQ. The ends were cut back, 6 bases at V and 4 bases at J, with 17 bases in the middle.

This clonotype was detected many times. The chain employs TRBV11-2 and TRBJ2-1, with TRBD2 identical over 10 bases. This CDR3 is 14 amino acids long. The germline V gene encodes CDR1 SGHAT and CDR2 FQNNGV. J was trimmed by 8 bases and V by 5 bases; bases with no gene match: 6. The CDR3 DNA reads as TGTGCCAGCAGCGACAGCGGGGGGGCCCATGAGCAGTTCTTC. It is translated as CASSDSGGAHEQFF.

This clonotype was seen a handful of times. The rearrangement uses TRBV5-8 and TRBJ2-5; no reliable D call. Trimming shortened V by 2 bases and J by 4 bases, and 9 bases separated the two germline ends. CDR3 length equals 13 residues. Germline V gene data show CDR1 as SGHTS and CDR2 as YDEGEE. In nucleotides, the CDR3 is TGTGCCAGCAGCTTTGGGGAACGAGAGACCCAGTACTTC. Its translation is CASSFGERETQYF.

This clonotype was counted between two and nine times. V usage is TRBV7-9 and J usage is TRBJ2-5, with 9 bases identical to TRBD1. Germline assignment: CDR1 SEHNR and CDR2 FQNEAQ (reference sequence). This CDR3 has 15 amino acids. Unmatched junction bases numbered 7, after V lost 7 bases and J lost 1 base. The CDR3 region is CASIPGQGIQETQYF. CDR3 DNA sequence: TGTGCCAGCATCCCGGGACAGGGAATCCAAGAGACCCAGTACTTC. The full variable domain, with the rest looked up from reference TRBV7-9 and TRBJ2-5, is DTGVSQNPRHKITKRGQNVTFRCDPISEHNRLYWYRQTLGQGPEFLTYFQNEAQLEKSRLLSDRFSAERPKGSFSTLEIQRTEQGDSAMYLCASIPGQGIQETQYFGPGTRLLVL.

This chain connects TRBV6-1 to TRBJ2-3; 12 bases map to TRBD2. The CDR3 extends over 15 amino acids. Trimming cost V 4 bases and J 11 bases; bases outside gene matches: 10. Germline V CDR1 and CDR2: MNHNS, SASEGT. The CDR3 loop is CASSAGLAGWIGQYF. CDR3 nucleotides: TGTGCCAGCAGTGCCGGACTAGCGGGGTGGATCGGGCAGTATTTT.

The chain recombines TRBV18 with TRBJ2-7, with TRBD1 matching 10 bases. The CDR3 length is 15 residues. CDR1 and CDR2 from the germline V gene are KGHSH and LQKENI. V lost 2 bases to trimming and J lost 5 bases; unmatched junction nucleotides: 6. The CDR3 nucleotides read TGTGCCAGCTCACCAGCCCCGGGACAGGGGAACGAGCAGTACTTC. This gives the protein CASSPAPGQGNEQYF.

In this sample, this clonotype turned up a few times. The genes are TRBV25-1 and TRBJ2-6; D call uncertain. V lost 7 bases and J 0 bases, leaving 13 bases between the germline ends. The germline gives CDR1 MGHDK, CDR2 SYGVNS. CDR3 length: 16 residues. CDR3 sequence reads: CASIPHDTSGANVLTF. The CDR3 DNA is TGTGCCAGCATCCCCCACGATACCTCTGGGGCCAACGTCCTGACTTTC.

This clonotype was seen a handful of times. The chain has TRBV4-1 and TRBJ2-3; D remains unclear. V shed 4 bases and J shed 2 bases, with 16 bases lying between them. Germline V gene data show CDR1 as MGHRA and CDR2 as YSYEKL. This CDR3 is 16 amino acids long. DNA of the CDR3: TGCGCCAGCAGCCTCACCGGGCCCACGGCCACAGATACGCAGTATTTT. Protein: CASSLTGPTATDTQYF.